Here is one TCR beta chain with its context. The record originates from a study of cytomegalovirus exposure and HLA in healthy donors. In germline, CDR1 is SGHDT, CDR2 YYEEEE. The CDR3 loop spans 14 amino acids. Deletions cut 7 bases from V and 4 bases from J, with 17 bases between. Repertoires were generated with immunoSEQ multiplex PCR, while TCRdb's copy carries only in-frame clones and drops some. The table shows about 160,000 clones, with around 81% occurring only once. The sample taken for sequencing was PBMCs. The chain couples TRBV5-6 to TRBJ1-2, with D unclear. The TCR originated in a man in his thirties or forties in good health and CMV-seropositive. CDR3 nucleotides: TGTGCCAGCGCTAGAGGGCAGGTGGTCTATGGCTACACCTTC. This encodes CASARGQVVYGYTF. The full variable domain, completed using reference TRBV5-6 and TRBJ1-2, is DAGVTQSPTHLIKTRGQQVTLRCSPKSGHDTVSWYQQALGQGPQFIFQYYEEEERQRGNFPDRFSGHQFPNYSSELNVNALLLGDSALYLCASARGQVVYGYTFGSGTRLTVV.